The source of this T cell receptor (beta chain) is a study of beta chain features in type 1 diabetes. Reverse transcribing all isolated RNA meant expressed TCRB transcripts were sequenced. TCRdb keeps only in-frame clones here, not all; method: immunoSEQ multiplex PCR. The table records 130,000 to 150,000 clones, 10% to 15% of them present only once. The study's findings and limits: A moderate, significant TCRB CDR3 shortening appeared in type 1 diabetes across four CD4+ subsets. Any HLA effect on TCRB rearrangement was left unresolved by small sub-analyses.

Every participating donor gave one draw, a heparinised blood sample averaging around 120 mL. Only a few counts were recorded for this clone. Its cognate antigen is unknown. Losses at the gene ends were 5 bases for V and 5 bases for J; bases not matched to a gene: 14. Looked up from germline, CDR1 is GTSNPN and CDR2 is SVGIG (reference sequence). The CDR3 runs to 18 residues. The chain uses TRBV30 and TRBJ2-1; 14 positions agree with TRBD2. This TCR derives from a man between 18 and 35 years old with type 1 diabetes. The sample was central memory CD4+ T cells from blood. As DNA, the CDR3 is TGTGCCTGGGCCCAGACTAGCGGGGGGGCCCTCCCAAACAATGAGCAGTTCTTC. This sequence encodes CAWAQTSGGALPNNEQFF.